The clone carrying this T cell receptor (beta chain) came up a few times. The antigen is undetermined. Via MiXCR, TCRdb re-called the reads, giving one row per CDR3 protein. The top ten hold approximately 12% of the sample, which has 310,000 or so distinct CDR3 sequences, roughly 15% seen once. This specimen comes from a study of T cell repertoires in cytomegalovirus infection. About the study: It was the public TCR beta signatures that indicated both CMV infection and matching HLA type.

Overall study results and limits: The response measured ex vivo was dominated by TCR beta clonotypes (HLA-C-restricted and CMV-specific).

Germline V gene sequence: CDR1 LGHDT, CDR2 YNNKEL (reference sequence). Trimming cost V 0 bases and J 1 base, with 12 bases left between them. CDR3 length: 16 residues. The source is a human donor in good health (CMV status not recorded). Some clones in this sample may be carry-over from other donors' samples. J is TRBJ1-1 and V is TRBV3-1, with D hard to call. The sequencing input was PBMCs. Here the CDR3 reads CASSQDRHLGNTEAFF. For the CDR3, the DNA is TGTGCCAGCAGCCAAGATCGACATTTGGGGAACACTGAAGCTTTCTTT.